This TCR beta chain stems from a study of cytomegalovirus exposure and HLA in healthy donors. The CDR3 is made up of 17 amino acids. CDR1 LGHNA and CDR2 YNFKEQ come from the germline V gene. V was clipped by 2 bases and J by 2 bases; unmatched bases: 8. The study's findings and limits: Earlier analysis found most TCR beta V segments productive about 90% or about 30% of the time. Within a later analysis, the majority of CMV-associated TCR beta chains appeared HLA-restricted.

The PCR ran on 60 Vbeta and 13 Jbeta primers. Sequencing was performed with immunoSEQ multiplex PCR; in TCRdb, only in-frame clones are kept and a portion is missing. The sample yields a few hundred thousand clones, about 89% seen once. A word on this clone: Its antigen is still unknown.

This chain joins TRBV4-2 and TRBJ2-4, with 8 bases that match TRBD1. The TCR originated in a woman under 30 in good health and CMV-seronegative. Specimen: PBMCs. The CDR3 nucleotides are TGTGCCAGCAGCCAACTCTCCAGGGGGCTTACCAAAAACATTCAGTACTTC. Amino acid sequence: CASSQLSRGLTKNIQYF.